This record covers a single TCR beta chain. Gene names refer to mouse genes. The read stops 1 residue short of the end of the CDR3; the missing end is completed from the germline J gene. The data were obtained in a study of tissue T cells after allogeneic stem cell transplantation. This table comes from immunoSEQ multiplex PCR, and its TCRdb copy is limited to in-frame clones, with some not included. The repertoire holds some 48,000 clones, with roughly 73% as singletons. Trimming took 0 bases from V and 2 from J, leaving 7 bases between them. The germline V gene has CDR1 NNHNN and CDR2 SYGAGS (reference sequence). There are 14 residues in the CDR3.

This clonotype was obtained from a pool of C57BL/6 mice in good health. The sample consisted of sorted cells pooled from one or two spleens. The chain carries TRBV13-2 and TRBJ2-5; possible D gene TRBD2, 6 bases. The sequenced CDR3 bases are TGTGCCAGCGGTGATGCTGGGGTCCAAGACACCCAGTAC. It specifies CASGDAGVQDTQY. The whole CDR3 protein reads CASGDAGVQDTQYF.